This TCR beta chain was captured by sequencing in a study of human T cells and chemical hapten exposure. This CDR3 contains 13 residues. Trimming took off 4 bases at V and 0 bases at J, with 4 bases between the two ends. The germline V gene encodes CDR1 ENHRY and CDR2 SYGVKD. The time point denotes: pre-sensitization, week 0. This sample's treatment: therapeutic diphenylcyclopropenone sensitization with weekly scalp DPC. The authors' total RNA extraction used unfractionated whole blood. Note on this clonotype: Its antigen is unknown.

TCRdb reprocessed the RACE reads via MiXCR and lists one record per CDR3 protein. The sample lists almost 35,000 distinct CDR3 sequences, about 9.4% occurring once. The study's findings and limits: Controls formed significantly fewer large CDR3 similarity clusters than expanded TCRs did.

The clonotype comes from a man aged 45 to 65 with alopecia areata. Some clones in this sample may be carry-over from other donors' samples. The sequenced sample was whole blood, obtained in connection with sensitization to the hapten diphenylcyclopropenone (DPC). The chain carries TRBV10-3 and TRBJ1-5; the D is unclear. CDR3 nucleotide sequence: TGTGCCATCAGTGGGGATAGCAATCAGCCCCAGCATTTT. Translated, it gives CAISGDSNQPQHF.